These T cell receptor beta chains were read from a single sample in a study of cytomegalovirus exposure and HLA in healthy donors. Profiling relied on immunoSEQ multiplex PCR, and the TCRdb table lists in-frame clones only, not all of them. The sample has 130,000 or so clones; approximately 84% are singletons. The sequencing input was PBMCs. These receptors were collected from a young woman in good health and CMV-seronegative. CDR3s include the opening cysteine and the closing phenylalanine or tryptophan. D genes are given only for firm matches. Size values are once, few and many counts, or a class for expanded clones, and some rows have none.

v_gene	d_gene	len	j_gene	abundance	CDR3nt	CDR3aa
TRBV15	TRBD1	17	TRBJ2-7	NA	TGTGCCACCAGCAGAGCAATGGGACAGGGGAAAGGGGGCGAGCAGTACTTC	CATSRAMGQGKGGEQYF
TRBV5-1	NA	15	TRBJ2-2	NA	TGCGCCAGCAGCTTGGTATCGCGGGGCACCGGGGAGCTGTTTTTT	CASSLVSRGTGELFF
TRBV10-2	NA	13	TRBJ1-2	NA	TGCGCCAGCAGTGAGTCGAGGGGGATGGGCTACACCTTC	CASSESRGMGYTF
TRBV4-1	NA	15	TRBJ2-5	NA	TGCGCCAGCAGCCAACCTGGGACTCAACAAGAGACCCAGTACTTC	CASSQPGTQQETQYF
TRBV4-1	TRBD2	18	TRBJ2-3	few	TGCGCCAGCAGCCAACCCAGCGGACTAGCGGGAGAGCAAGATACGCAGTATTTT	CASSQPSGLAGEQDTQYF
TRBV27	NA	12	TRBJ1-5	NA	TGTGCCAGCTGGTCGGGGGGTCAGCCCCAGCATTTT	CASWSGGQPQHF
TRBV27	NA	15	TRBJ1-2	NA	TGTGCCAGCAGCCCCCACTTCCTGGGAGGCGATGGCTACACCTTC	CASSPHFLGGDGYTF
TRBV13	NA	16	TRBJ2-1	NA	TGTGCCAGCAGCTTAGCCACCGAGAGCTCCTACAATGAGCAGTTCTTC	CASSLATESSYNEQFF
TRBV5-1	TRBD2	16	TRBJ2-5	NA	TGCGCCAGCAGCTTTGGAGCGGGAGGAACCCAAGAGACCCAGTACTTC	CASSFGAGGTQETQYF
TRBV12-5	TRBD1	16	TRBJ1-5	NA	TGTGCTAGTGGTCTAGGACAGGGGGCTTATCATCAGCCCCAGCATTTT	CASGLGQGAYHQPQHF
TRBV5-6	NA	15	TRBJ2-1	NA	TGTGCCAGCAGCTTGACCGGGGGCTCCTACAATGAGCAGTTCTTC	CASSLTGGSYNEQFF
TRBV10-1	NA	14	TRBJ2-5	NA	TGCGCCAGCAGTGAAGGCGGGGTAGAGGAGACCCAGTACTTC	CASSEGGVEETQYF
TRBV5-1	TRBD1	16	TRBJ1-2	NA	TGCGCCAGCAGCTTAAGTGGACAGGAACAAGGGTACGGCTACACCTTC	CASSLSGQEQGYGYTF
TRBV5-4	NA	14	TRBJ2-7	NA	TGTGCCAGCAGACCGGGGGGCAGCTCCTACGAGCAGTACTTC	CASRPGGSSYEQYF
TRBV5-1	NA	16	TRBJ1-4	NA	TGCGCCAGCAGCTTGGCCCCGTCACTACGGCGCGAAAAACTGTTTTTT	CASSLAPSLRREKLFF
TRBV5-4	NA	11	TRBJ2-3	NA	TGTGCCAGCAGCTTTCGAGATACGCAGTATTTT	CASSFRDTQYF
TRBV13	NA	13	TRBJ2-1	NA	TGTGCCAGCAGCTCCCGACAGCTTAATGAGCAGTTCTTC	CASSSRQLNEQFF
TRBV18	NA	13	TRBJ1-2	once	TGTGCCAGCTCACCAGACACCTTCTATGGCTACACCTTC	CASSPDTFYGYTF
TRBV19	TRBD1	12	TRBJ2-1	NA	TGTGCCAGAGGGACAGGGAACAATGAGCAGTTCTTC	CARGTGNNEQFF
TRBV5-4	NA	15	TRBJ1-2	NA	TGTGCCAGCACCAGTGAGGGACAAGGAGTTTTGGGCTACACCTTC	CASTSEGQGVLGYTF
TRBV6-7	NA	15	TRBJ1-2	NA	TGTGCCAGCAGCGAGTCAGGGGAGGGGAAGTATGGCTACACCTTC	CASSESGEGKYGYTF
TRBV18	NA	14	TRBJ2-7	NA	TGTGCCAGCTCCCACAGGGATACCTCCTACGAGCAGTACTTC	CASSHRDTSYEQYF
TRBV6-4	TRBD2	16	TRBJ2-1	NA	TGTGCCAGCAGTGACTCCCCCGGGACTAGCGGGAGTGGGCAGTTCTTC	CASSDSPGTSGSGQFF
TRBV13	NA	15	TRBJ1-1	few	TGTGCCAGCAGCTTAGATCCGGGAGAAGGATCTGAAGCTTTCTTT	CASSLDPGEGSEAFF
TRBV5-6	NA	13	TRBJ1-4	once	TGTGCCAGCAGCTCGCCCCAGGGTGAAAAACTGTTTTTT	CASSSPQGEKLFF
TRBV30	NA	12	TRBJ2-3	NA	TGTGCCTGGATACCCTACACAGATACGCAGTATTTT	CAWIPYTDTQYF
TRBV6-5	TRBD2	13	TRBJ2-1	once	TGTGCCGGATTAGCGGGAGCAACCAATGAGCAGTTCTTC	CAGLAGATNEQFF
TRBV5-1	NA	13	TRBJ2-7	NA	TGCGCCAGCAGCCTCGGGTCGGAAGGTGAGCAGTACTTC	CASSLGSEGEQYF
TRBV18	TRBD1	14	TRBJ2-7	NA	TGTGCCAGCTCCCCTAGGGACAGGACCTACGAGCAGTACTTC	CASSPRDRTYEQYF
TRBV7-2	TRBD1	14	TRBJ2-7	NA	TGTGCCAGCAGCTCCGGGACAGAACCCTACGAGCAGTACTTC	CASSSGTEPYEQYF
TRBV18	TRBD1	14	TRBJ1-5	few	TGTGCCAGCTCACCAACGCAGGGGGTTCAGCCCCAGCATTTT	CASSPTQGVQPQHF
TRBV6-1	NA	12	TRBJ2-1	NA	TGTGCCAGCAGTGGATTGGGTGCTCAGGGGTTCTTC	CASSGLGAQGFF
TRBV7-9	TRBD1	12	TRBJ2-1	once	TGTGCCAGCAGCCCGGGACAGGGAGAGCAGTTCTTC	CASSPGQGEQFF
TRBV7-7	TRBD1	14	TRBJ2-5	NA	TGTGCCAGCAGCTTGGAAGGGGGCTCAGAGACCCAGTACTTC	CASSLEGGSETQYF
TRBV5-1	TRBD1	16	TRBJ1-1	NA	TGCGCCAGCAGCTCGGGGACAGGGCTCATGAACACTGAAGCTTTCTTT	CASSSGTGLMNTEAFF
TRBV5-1	TRBD1	18	TRBJ1-1	NA	TGCGCCAGCAGCTACGGGGACAGGGCCTGGGGGTCGGACACTGAAGCTTTCTTT	CASSYGDRAWGSDTEAFF
TRBV4-1	NA	15	TRBJ1-5	NA	TGCGCCAGCAGCCCGCCGGACACAAGGAATCAGCCCCAGCATTTT	CASSPPDTRNQPQHF
TRBV4-1	NA	17	TRBJ1-5	few	TGCGCCAGCAGCCAAGAATGGTGGGCAGGGGCTATTCAGCCCCAGCATTTT	CASSQEWWAGAIQPQHF
TRBV6-4	NA	14	TRBJ1-1	NA	TGTGCCAGCACCCACAGGGCGGAGAGCACTGAAGCTTTCTTT	CASTHRAESTEAFF
TRBV7-9	TRBD1	17	TRBJ1-2	NA	TGTGCCAGCACCCCACCCGGGACAGGGGGCTTTGATTCGGGCTACACCTTC	CASTPPGTGGFDSGYTF
TRBV30	TRBD2	15	TRBJ2-1	NA	TGTGCCTGGAGTTCTCTGCCGGGAGGTTACAATGAGCAGTTCTTC	CAWSSLPGGYNEQFF
TRBV4-1	NA	18	TRBJ2-3	NA	TGCGCCAGCAGCCATCGGGTCCTACGGGTAGCGGACACAGATACGCAGTATTTT	CASSHRVLRVADTDTQYF
TRBV28	NA	15	TRBJ1-1	few	TGTGCCAGCAGTTCCCTGGGGGGGCTGAACACTGAAGCTTTCTTT	CASSSLGGLNTEAFF